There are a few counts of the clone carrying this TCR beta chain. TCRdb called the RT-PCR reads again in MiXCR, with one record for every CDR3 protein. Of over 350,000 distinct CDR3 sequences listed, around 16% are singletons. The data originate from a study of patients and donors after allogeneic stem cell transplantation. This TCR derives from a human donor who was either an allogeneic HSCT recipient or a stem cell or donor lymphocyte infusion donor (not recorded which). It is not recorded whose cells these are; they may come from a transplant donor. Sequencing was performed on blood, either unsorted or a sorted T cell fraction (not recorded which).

The CDR3 region has the DNA TGCGCCAGCAGATATGGACAGAACACTGAAGCTTTCTTT. It yields the protein CASRYGQNTEAFF. The J gene is TRBJ1-1, the V gene TRBV5-1; tentative D call: TRBD1 (5 bases). V was shortened by 5 bases and J by 1 base, with 9 bases between the two germline ends. The CDR3 consists of 13 residues. Germline lookup yields CDR1 SGHRS and CDR2 YFSETQ.